The clone carrying this T cell receptor beta chain was recorded at least ten times. Its specificity is not known. This sample is part of a study of T-cell reconstitution after alpha-beta-depleted transplantation in children. General observations from the study: Most T-cell counts and diversity one year after the transplant came from T cells that were newly produced. High day-60 TCRbeta diversity in some patients came from surviving recipient T cells and thymic progenitors. Several hundred expanded graft clones reportedly gave rise to the alpha-beta T cells present about two months after transplant.

This CDR3 region has 13 residues. CDR1 is MNHEY and CDR2 is SVGEGT in the germline V gene. V shed 6 bases and J 9 bases; nucleotides not matched to a gene: 8. Unique molecular identifiers were used to barcode this TCRbeta library. TCRdb re-called the PCR reads with MiXCR, one entry per CDR3 protein. The sample consists of 400,000 to 550,000 distinct CDR3 sequences, about 10% of them appearing once. J is TRBJ2-1 and V is TRBV6-2 or TRBV6-3, with 7 bases identical to TRBD2. This specimen was PBMCs, taken before TCRalphabeta/CD19-depleted stem cell transplant. This clonotype was sampled from a child under 10 years old with inherited bone marrow failure, due to receive a stem cell transplant. The CDR3 nucleotides are TGTGCCAGCAGCCAACTAGCGCTGGGTGAGCAGTTCTTC. This sequence encodes CASSQLALGEQFF.